These T cell receptor beta chains were read from a single sample in a study of blood T cell repertoires in COVID-19. The method was immunoSEQ multiplex PCR; TCRdb's version includes in-frame clones alone and lacks a portion of them. The sample has about 77,000 clones; roughly 78% are singletons. Sequenced material: peripheral blood. The source is a woman in her 70s with acute or convalescent COVID-19. The CDR3 runs from the conserved cysteine through the conserved F or W. The order of the fields is J gene, clone size, V gene, D gene, CDR3 DNA, CDR3 protein. D genes are given only for firm matches. Some rows have no size entry. The others give once, few or many, or a class for an expanded clone.

j_call: TRBJ1-4; clone_size: -; v_call: TRBV11-3; d_call: -; cdr3_nt: TGTGCCAGCAGCTTAACACAGGCTCCTAATGAAAAACTGTTTTTT; cdr3_aa: CASSLTQAPNEKLFF
j_call: TRBJ1-3; clone_size: few; v_call: TRBV4-1; d_call: -; cdr3_nt: TGCGCCAGCAGCCAAGAACCCACAGGCACCATATATTTT; cdr3_aa: CASSQEPTGTIYF
j_call: TRBJ1-2; clone_size: -; v_call: TRBV11-3; d_call: -; cdr3_nt: TGTGCCAGCAGCTTAGATTCGAGCGTCAGCCATGGCTACACCTTC; cdr3_aa: CASSLDSSVSHGYTF
j_call: TRBJ2-2; clone_size: -; v_call: TRBV7-6; d_call: -; cdr3_nt: TGTGCCAGCAGCCAAGGGGGGGGGCCTACCGGGGAGCTGTTTTTT; cdr3_aa: CASSQGGGPTGELFF
j_call: TRBJ2-2; clone_size: once; v_call: TRBV2; d_call: -; cdr3_nt: TGTGCCAGCATGGGGACCGGGGGGCCCACCGGGGAGCTGTTTTTT; cdr3_aa: CASMGTGGPTGELFF
j_call: TRBJ1-2; clone_size: -; v_call: TRBV2; d_call: -; cdr3_nt: TGTGCCAGCCGCCAGGCTAACTATGGCTACACCTTC; cdr3_aa: CASRQANYGYTF
j_call: TRBJ1-4; clone_size: -; v_call: TRBV19; d_call: TRBD1; cdr3_nt: TGTGCCAGTAGTATCCAGGGACAGGGAGATGAAAAACTGTTTTTT; cdr3_aa: CASSIQGQGDEKLFF
j_call: TRBJ1-3; clone_size: -; v_call: TRBV4-2; d_call: -; cdr3_nt: TGTGCCAGCAGCCAAGAGGCTAGCTCTGGAAACACCATATATTTT; cdr3_aa: CASSQEASSGNTIYF
j_call: TRBJ1-1; clone_size: -; v_call: TRBV5-1; d_call: -; cdr3_nt: TGCGCCAGCAGCTTGGCGGGCAGGGGTAACACTGAAGCTTTCTTT; cdr3_aa: CASSLAGRGNTEAFF
j_call: TRBJ1-1; clone_size: -; v_call: TRBV5-1; d_call: -; cdr3_nt: TGCGCCAGCAGACCACAGGGTTCCACTGAAGCTTTCTTT; cdr3_aa: CASRPQGSTEAFF
j_call: TRBJ2-1; clone_size: -; v_call: TRBV6-5; d_call: -; cdr3_nt: TGTGCCAGCAGTTGGGCTAGGGGCCGGGACAATGAGCAGTTCTTC; cdr3_aa: CASSWARGRDNEQFF
j_call: TRBJ2-7; clone_size: once; v_call: TRBV9; d_call: -; cdr3_nt: TGTGCCAGCAGCGTAGATGCGGGGTTTCTTTCCTACGAGCAGTACTTC; cdr3_aa: CASSVDAGFLSYEQYF
j_call: TRBJ1-2; clone_size: -; v_call: TRBV29-1; d_call: TRBD1; cdr3_nt: TGCAGCGTTGACACCGGGACAGGGGGCTATGGCTACACCTTC; cdr3_aa: CSVDTGTGGYGYTF
j_call: TRBJ2-1; clone_size: -; v_call: TRBV6-5; d_call: -; cdr3_nt: TGTGCCAGCAGTTACTCCAGGGGATTCTACAATGAGCAGTTCTTC; cdr3_aa: CASSYSRGFYNEQFF
j_call: TRBJ2-1; clone_size: -; v_call: TRBV6-5; d_call: TRBD2; cdr3_nt: TGTGCCAGCAGTTACTCGGACCGGGGGGCCTACAATGAGCAGTTCTTC; cdr3_aa: CASSYSDRGAYNEQFF
j_call: TRBJ2-7; clone_size: -; v_call: TRBV18; d_call: TRBD1; cdr3_nt: TGTGCCAGCTCACCACCGGACAGGGGGGACTACGAGCAGTACTTC; cdr3_aa: CASSPPDRGDYEQYF
j_call: TRBJ1-4; clone_size: few; v_call: TRBV2; d_call: -; cdr3_nt: TGTGCCAGCAGGGCCCGCGGGGGCAGGGTGGAAGAAAAACTGTTTTTT; cdr3_aa: CASRARGGRVEEKLFF